This T cell receptor (beta chain) was recovered during a study of long-term antiretroviral therapy in people with HIV. The assay used was immunoSEQ (version v3.0), run at survey level. Sequencing used immunoSEQ multiplex PCR; TCRdb keeps in-frame clones, though not all of them. This table holds approximately 15,000 clones, approximately 78% found once. Trimming shortened V by 3 bases and J by 4 bases, and 6 bases separated the two germline ends. Germline V gene sequence: CDR1 SGHAT, CDR2 FQNNGV. CDR3 length equals 12 residues. The sample consisted of unsorted PBMCs, taken 0.3 years after starting antiretroviral therapy. The chain recombines TRBV11-2 with TRBJ1-2; tentative D call: TRBD1 (5 bases). The clonotype originates from a young man with HIV. CDR3 sequence: CASSLQGYGYTF. The CDR3 region has the DNA TGTGCCAGCAGCTTGCAGGGCTATGGCTACACCTTC.